This TCR beta chain was captured by sequencing in a study of blood T cell repertoires in COVID-19. Study-level background: Whether acute or convalescent, the COVID-19 samples came from the United States, Italy and Spain. PBMCs, B-cell-depleted T cells, or T cells were the source of the cDNA or gDNA that made up the material.

The CDR3 contains 15 residues. Germline V gene data show CDR1 as SGHNT and CDR2 as YENEEA. V was trimmed by 1 base and J by 0 bases, leaving 6 bases between them. The authors' processing: Scientists estimated how many nucleated cells there were by amplifying reference gene primers. Sequencing used immunoSEQ multiplex PCR; TCRdb keeps in-frame clones, though not all of them. That table is the source of V, J and clone size, and D and trimming were worked out from the DNA. The sample records fewer than 350,000 clones, around four fifths being singletons. The chain recombines TRBV11-3 with TRBJ2-2; the D gene is possibly TRBD2 (6 bases). The sample comprised peripheral blood. The source of this sequence is a woman aged 50 to 60 with active or convalescent COVID-19. The CDR3 region has the DNA TGTGCCAGCAGCTTAGCGGGAGCGAACACCGGGGAGCTGTTTTTT. The encoded protein is CASSLAGANTGELFF.